This T cell receptor (beta chain) appears in the sequencing data of a study of blood T cell repertoires in COVID-19. Study background: T cells, B-cell-depleted T cells, or PBMCs supplied cDNA or gDNA.

This table comes from immunoSEQ multiplex PCR, and its TCRdb copy is limited to in-frame clones, with some not included. The table records 40,000 to 50,000 clones, about four fifths of them present only once. Trimming removed 6 bases at V and 0 bases at J, with 24 bases between. The CDR3 covers 19 residues. Germline lookup yields CDR1 SGHDN and CDR2 FVKESK. The sample taken for sequencing was peripheral blood. This TCR was sampled from a man aged 40-55 years with active or convalescent COVID-19. The V call is TRBV14, the J call TRBJ2-1; D is unclear. The CDR3 region is CASSRKSDTFVGSYNEQFF. DNA for the CDR3: TGTGCCAGCAGTCGAAAATCTGACACCTTTGTAGGCTCCTACAATGAGCAGTTCTTC.